The 24 T cell receptor beta chains given below trace back to one sample, sequenced in a study of blood T cell repertoires in COVID-19. Sequencing used immunoSEQ multiplex PCR; TCRdb keeps in-frame clones, though not all of them. Of about 250,000 clones listed, approximately 86% are singletons. What was sequenced was peripheral blood. The receptors stem from a human donor in a cohort sampled during active COVID-19.

The chain employs TRBV18 and TRBJ1-5; D not certain. The V end lost 3 bases, the J end lost 1 base, and 10 bases lay between the germline ends. The CDR3 has 15 residues. Per germline, CDR1 KGHSH and CDR2 LQKENI. This chain's CDR3 is CASSPGDGSNQPQHF. The CDR3, as DNA: TGTGCCAGCTCACCGGGCGACGGCAGCAATCAGCCCCAGCATTTT.

The chain has TRBV6-5 and TRBJ1-1; tentative D call: TRBD1 (5 bases). Trimming left V 6 bases short and J 1 base short, with 9 bases between. CDR3 size: 13 residues. Germline V gene sequence: CDR1 MNHEY, CDR2 SVGAGI. The DNA of the CDR3 is TGTGCCAGCAGATTCGGGGGGAACACTGAAGCTTTCTTT. This gives the protein CASRFGGNTEAFF.

V usage is TRBV19 and J usage is TRBJ1-5; D uncertain. Trimming shortened V by 6 bases and J by 6 bases, and 18 bases separated the two germline ends. CDR3 length: 15 residues. Germline loops: CDR1 LNHDA, CDR2 SQIVND (reference sequence). CDR3 loop: CASRGTGEWSQPQHF. The CDR3 bases are TGTGCCAGTAGGGGAACGGGAGAGTGGAGTCAGCCCCAGCATTTT.

This clone was seen more than once but under ten times. The rearrangement uses TRBV28 and TRBJ1-4; 9 nucleotides align to TRBD1. The CDR3 runs 14 residues. Germline V CDR1 and CDR2: MDHEN, SYDVKM. V lost 6 bases, J lost 7 bases, and 6 bases stayed unmatched. CDR3 bases: TGTGCCAGCAGCCAGACAGGGGGGGGTGAAAAACTGTTTTTT. Protein: CASSQTGGGEKLFF. Using reference TRBV28 and TRBJ1-4 for the parts outside the CDR3, the full variable domain is DVKVTQSSRYLVKRTGEKVFLECVQDMDHENMFWYRQDPGLGLRLIYFSYDVKMKEKGDIPEGYSVSREKKERFSLILESASTNQTSMYLCASSQTGGGEKLFFGSGTQLSVL.

This chain connects TRBV19 to TRBJ1-1; unclear D gene. Between the trimmed V and J ends, which lost 3 bases and 3 bases, there was a span of 8 bases. This CDR3 spans 13 amino acids. Germline CDR1 is LNHDA and CDR2 is SQIVND (reference sequence). The CDR3 loop is CASSISGDTEAFF. The CDR3 region has the DNA TGTGCCAGTAGTATTTCGGGAGACACTGAAGCTTTCTTT.

This clone was counted a single time. The V gene is TRBV6-2 or TRBV6-3, the J gene TRBJ1-4, with 9 bases matching TRBD1. The CDR3 has 17 amino acids. Germline CDR1 and CDR2: MNHEY and SVGEGT. V lost 2 bases to trimming and J lost 4 bases; unmatched junction nucleotides: 8. The CDR3 sequence: CASSYPGQGFNNEKLFF. The CDR3 DNA follows: TGTGCCAGCAGTTACCCGGGACAGGGCTTTAATAATGAAAAACTGTTTTTT.

The rearrangement joins TRBV10-2 to TRBJ2-3, with 7 nucleotides matching TRBD1. This CDR3 spans 13 amino acids. The V and J ends lost 5 bases and 5 bases, in that order; junction bases with no gene match: 4. Germline V gene lookup returns CDR1 WSHSY and CDR2 SAAADI. Here the CDR3 DNA reads TGCGCCAGCAGTCTAGGACAGGAAGATACGCAGTATTTT. This gives the protein CASSLGQEDTQYF.

This clone was counted only a few times. Germline is not matched at one junction end, which may reflect a read error. The genes are TRBV12-3 or TRBV12-4 and TRBJ1-5; 7 bases are shared with TRBD1. This CDR3 is 13 amino acids long. In DNA form, the CDR3 reads TGTGCCAGCAGCCCCCAGGGGGGAGCTACTTTGTATTTT. It encodes CASSPQGGATLYF.

The rearrangement uses TRBV27 and TRBJ1-6; D is undetermined. V lost 5 bases and J 6 bases, leaving 8 bases between the germline ends. The CDR3 consists of 13 residues. Germline V CDR1 and CDR2: MNHEY, SMNVEV (reference sequence). As DNA, the CDR3 is TGTGCCAGCAGTGCCCCGGGTAATTCACCCCTCCACTTT. It codes for CASSAPGNSPLHF.

The chain employs TRBV5-1 and TRBJ2-5; D is undetermined. CDR1 and CDR2 (germline): SGHRS, YFSETQ. Deletions cut 1 base from V and 1 base from J, with 5 bases between. This CDR3 region has 13 residues. CDR3 coding DNA: TGCGCCAGCAGCTTGTCCTTCCAAGAGACCCAGTACTTC. Translation gives CASSLSFQETQYF.

The chain recombines TRBV3-1 (or the pseudogene TRBV3-2) with TRBJ1-4; no clear D gene. CDR3 length equals 12 residues. The germline gives CDR1 LGHDT, CDR2 YNNKEL (reference sequence). V was trimmed by 3 bases and J by 14 bases, leaving 13 bases between them. CDR3 DNA sequence: TGTGCCAGCAGCCAGGGGAGTGTTCGCCTGTTTTTT. It specifies CASSQGSVRLFF.

This CDR3 is CASSLMGGAIYGYTF. The CDR3 coding sequence is TGTGCCAGCAGCTTAATGGGCGGGGCGATCTATGGCTACACCTTC. This chain connects TRBV7-2 to TRBJ1-2; D perhaps matches TRBD1 (5 bases). Trimming left V 2 bases short and J 4 bases short, with 14 bases between. The CDR3 loop spans 15 amino acids. Germline values: CDR1 SGHTA, CDR2 FQGNSA.

This rearrangement joins TRBV10-3 to TRBJ2-7; 8 bases line up with TRBD2. V was clipped by 0 bases and J by 4 bases; unmatched bases: 14. Germline loops: CDR1 ENHRY, CDR2 SYGVKD. This CDR3 spans 18 amino acids. DNA for the CDR3: TGTGCCATCAGTGAGTCTTCTATTGTACCAGCGGGAGCTTACGAGCAGTACTTC. This codes for CAISESSIVPAGAYEQYF.

Only a few counts were recorded for this clone. The V gene is TRBV9, the J gene TRBJ2-7; D not resolved. This CDR3 has 14 residues. The V gene's germline CDR1 is SGDLS and CDR2 YYNGEE. Trimming stripped 4 bases from V and 2 bases from J, with 13 bases between. The CDR3 nucleotides read TGTGCCAGCAGCCCCGCTTGGGCCCCCTACGAGCAGTACTTC. Translation: CASSPAWAPYEQYF.

This sequence joins TRBV14 and TRBJ1-1; D is unresolved. The CDR3 runs 17 residues. CDR1 and CDR2 from the germline V gene are SGHDN and FVKESK. Trimming pared 0 bases from V and 6 bases from J, leaving 20 bases between. In nucleotides, the CDR3 is TGTGCCAGCAGCCAAGAAGGATATCTGGGCCTCCAGGCTGAAGCTTTCTTT. Its translation: CASSQEGYLGLQAEAFF.

This clone has a handful of counts. This chain connects TRBV9 to TRBJ2-7; D uncertain. CDR1 is SGDLS and CDR2 is YYNGEE in the germline V gene. The CDR3 spans 14 residues. Trimming stripped 4 bases from V and 1 base from J, with 12 bases between. The CDR3 DNA is TGTGCCAGCAGCCCTCGACTCAATTCCTACGAGCAGTACTTC. The encoded protein is CASSPRLNSYEQYF.

A remark on this clone: This sample also contains other DNA sequences that code for the same CDR3. The chain is built from TRBV27 and TRBJ2-3; a possible D gene is TRBD2 (6 bases). Germline CDR1 and CDR2: MNHEY and SMNVEV (reference sequence). The length of the CDR3 is 14 residues. The ends were cut back, 3 bases at V and 0 bases at J, with 7 bases in the middle. The CDR3, as DNA: TGTGCCAGCAGTTTGGGAGGAAGCACAGATACGCAGTATTTT. Residues: CASSLGGSTDTQYF.

The J gene is TRBJ1-3, the V gene TRBV7-9; weak D call: TRBD1 (6 bases). The CDR3 is 15 residues long. Trimming shortened V by 5 bases and J by 4 bases, and 15 bases separated the two germline ends. The germline gives CDR1 SEHNR, CDR2 FQNEAQ (reference sequence). CDR3 sequence: CASSLLAGAGNTIYF. The CDR3 nucleotides are TGTGCCAGCAGCCTCTTAGCAGGGGCCGGAAACACCATATATTTT.

V usage is TRBV3-1 (or the pseudogene TRBV3-2) and J usage is TRBJ1-1, with D possibly TRBD1 on 5 matching bases. CDR3 size: 20 residues. Germline V CDR1 and CDR2: LGHDT, YNNKEL (reference sequence). The V gene lost 4 bases and the J gene lost 10 bases, with 37 bases spanning the gap. The CDR3: CASSRGGTMNTEAFGSRAFF. The CDR3 nucleotides are TGTGCCAGCAGCCGGGGGGGGACGATGAACACTGAAGCTTTCGGTTCGAGAGCTTTCTTT.

The chain couples TRBV24-1 to TRBJ2-5; D perhaps matches TRBD2 (5 bases). V gave up 5 bases and J gave up 4 bases, with 7 bases separating them. The germline CDR1 and CDR2 sequences are KGHDR and SFDVKD. The CDR3 length is 12 residues. CDR3 nucleotide sequence: TGTGCCACCAGTGCACGGGGAGAGACCCAGTACTTC. Its protein product is CATSARGETQYF.

The V call is TRBV18, the J call TRBJ2-2; 12 nucleotides agree with TRBD2. CDR3 length: 14 residues. Germline assignment: CDR1 KGHSH and CDR2 LQKENI. With V trimmed by 8 bases and J by 5 bases, 3 bases remained unmatched. CDR3 sequence: CASAGLAGTGELFF. The CDR3 nucleotides are TGTGCCAGCGCCGGACTAGCGGGGACCGGGGAGCTGTTTTTT.

V usage is TRBV6-5 and J usage is TRBJ2-7; D unclear. Deletions cut 4 bases from V and 2 bases from J, with 18 bases between. The length of the CDR3 is 16 residues. Germline V gene data show CDR1 as MNHEY and CDR2 as SVGAGI. CDR3: CASSFLRLVPTYEQYF. Written as DNA, the CDR3 is TGTGCCAGCAGTTTCCTAAGGCTAGTGCCCACCTACGAGCAGTACTTC.

This sequence joins TRBV12-3 or TRBV12-4 and TRBJ1-3; D is ambiguous. The V end lost 8 bases, the J end lost 4 bases, and 12 bases lay between the germline ends. The CDR3 extends over 13 amino acids. In DNA, the CDR3 is TGTGCCAGCCCCTCTTCTCCCGGAAACACCATATATTTT. Encoded protein: CASPSSPGNTIYF.

The sample holds a few counts of this clone. V usage is TRBV28 and J usage is TRBJ1-5; 9 positions match TRBD1. There are 16 residues in the CDR3. Trimming took 6 bases from V and 7 from J; bases not matched to a gene: 13. The germline V gene has CDR1 MDHEN and CDR2 SYDVKM. CDR3 in amino acids: CASRTTGGGLGQPQHF. DNA for the CDR3: TGTGCCAGCAGAACCACAGGGGGCGGTTTGGGCCAGCCCCAGCATTTT. Looking up the rest from reference TRBV28 and TRBJ1-5 gives the full variable domain: DVKVTQSSRYLVKRTGEKVFLECVQDMDHENMFWYRQDPGLGLRLIYFSYDVKMKEKGDIPEGYSVSREKKERFSLILESASTNQTSMYLCASRTTGGGLGQPQHFGDGTRLSIL.